The text below deals with one TCR beta chain. Its target is unknown. The donors were part of the validation cohort, which consisted of roughly 120 subjects and was separate from the first cohort of hundreds of subjects. The CDR3 loop spans 13 amino acids. Germline V lookup: CDR1 MNHNY, CDR2 SVGAGI (reference sequence). Trimming shortened V by 0 bases and J by 4 bases, and 6 bases separated the two germline ends. The table came from immunoSEQ multiplex PCR; TCRdb's copy has only in-frame clones and leaves some out. Found here are some 73,000 clones, about 90% of them singletons; the top ten hold 3.5% to 4.5%. This sample is part of a study of cytomegalovirus exposure and HLA in healthy donors. Notes on the study in general: Specificity of three CMV-associated chains for CMV antigens was verified in vitro. Reports credit the classifier with highly specific, highly sensitive diagnosis of cytomegalovirus status.

The source of this sequence is a woman under 30 in good health and CMV-seropositive. The genes are TRBV6-6 and TRBJ1-2; D unresolved. The sequenced material came from PBMCs. CDR3 DNA sequence: TGTGCCAGCAGTTACTCTGTTAGCTATGGCTACACCTTC. It translates to CASSYSVSYGYTF.